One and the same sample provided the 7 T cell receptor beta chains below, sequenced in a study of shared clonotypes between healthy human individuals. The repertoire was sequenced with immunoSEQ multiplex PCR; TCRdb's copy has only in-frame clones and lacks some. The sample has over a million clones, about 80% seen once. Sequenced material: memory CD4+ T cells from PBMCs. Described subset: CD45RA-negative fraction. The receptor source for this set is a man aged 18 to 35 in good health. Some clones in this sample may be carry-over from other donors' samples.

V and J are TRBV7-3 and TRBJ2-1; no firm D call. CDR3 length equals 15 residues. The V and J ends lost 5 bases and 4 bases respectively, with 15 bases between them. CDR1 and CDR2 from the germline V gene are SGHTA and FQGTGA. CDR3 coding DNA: TGTGCCAGCAGCGCCAACTTAGTACAGTACAATGAGCAGTTCTTC. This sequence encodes CASSANLVQYNEQFF.

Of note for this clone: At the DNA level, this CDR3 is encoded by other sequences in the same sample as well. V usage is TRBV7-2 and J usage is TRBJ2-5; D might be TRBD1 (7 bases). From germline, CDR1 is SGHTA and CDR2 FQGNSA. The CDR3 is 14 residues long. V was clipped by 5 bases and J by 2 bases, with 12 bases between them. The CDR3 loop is CASSLQGGQETQYF. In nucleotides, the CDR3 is TGTGCCAGCAGCCTTCAGGGGGGACAAGAGACCCAGTACTTC. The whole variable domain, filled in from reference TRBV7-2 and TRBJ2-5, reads GAGVSQSPSNKVTEKGKDVELRCDPISGHTALYWYRQSLGQGLEFLIYFQGNSAPDKSGLPSDRFSAERTGGSVSTLTIQRTQQEDSAVYLCASSLQGGQETQYFGPGTRLLVL.

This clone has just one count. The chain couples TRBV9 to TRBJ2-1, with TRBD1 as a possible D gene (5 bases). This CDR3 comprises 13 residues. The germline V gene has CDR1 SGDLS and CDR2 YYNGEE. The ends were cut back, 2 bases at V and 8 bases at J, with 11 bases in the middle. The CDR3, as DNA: TGTGCCAGCAGCGTTGGCCAGGGCGATGAGCAGTTCTTC. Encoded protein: CASSVGQGDEQFF.

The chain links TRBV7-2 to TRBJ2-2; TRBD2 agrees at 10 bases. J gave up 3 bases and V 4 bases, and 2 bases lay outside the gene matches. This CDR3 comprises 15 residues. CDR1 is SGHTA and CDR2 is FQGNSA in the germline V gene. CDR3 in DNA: TGTGCCAGCAGCTATAGCGGGAGGTACACCGGGGAGCTGTTTTTT. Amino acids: CASSYSGRYTGELFF.

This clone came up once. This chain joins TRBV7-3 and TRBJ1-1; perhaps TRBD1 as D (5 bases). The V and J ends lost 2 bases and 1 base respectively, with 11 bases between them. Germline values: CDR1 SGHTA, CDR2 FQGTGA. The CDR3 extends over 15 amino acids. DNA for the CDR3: TGTGCCAGCAGCTTAGGGGGGATGAGGAACACTGAAGCTTTCTTT. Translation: CASSLGGMRNTEAFF.

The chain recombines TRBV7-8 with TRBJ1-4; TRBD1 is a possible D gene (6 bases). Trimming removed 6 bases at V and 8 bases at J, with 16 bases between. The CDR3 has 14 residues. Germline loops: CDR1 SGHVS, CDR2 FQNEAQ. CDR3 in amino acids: CASSGAGAEEKLFF. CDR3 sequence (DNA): TGTGCCAGCAGTGGAGCAGGGGCGGAGGAAAAACTGTTTTTT.

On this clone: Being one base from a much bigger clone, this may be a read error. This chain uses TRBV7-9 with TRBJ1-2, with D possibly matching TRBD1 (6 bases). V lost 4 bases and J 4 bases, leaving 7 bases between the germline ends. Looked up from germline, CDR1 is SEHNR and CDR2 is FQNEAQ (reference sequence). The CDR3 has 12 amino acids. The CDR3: CASSWDTYGYTF. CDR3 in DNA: TGTGCCAGCAGCTGGGACACCTATGGCTACACCTTC.